Below are 26 T cell receptor beta chains sequenced from a single sample in a study of blood T cells in healthy people across ages. Then a second PCR, running roughly 7 to 12 cycles, was carried out with a sample-barcoded 5' primer and a J-beta primer mix. MiXCR was run by TCRdb on the 5' RACE reads, yielding one entry per CDR3 protein. Of approximately 600,000 distinct CDR3 sequences listed, under 70% were seen once; the top ten hold roughly 34%. Sequences were obtained from blood. Receptor source: a man in his sixties in good health.

The sample holds one count of this clonotype. The J gene is TRBJ1-1, the V gene TRBV6-2 or TRBV6-3; a weak D match, TRBD1 (6 bases). There are 19 residues in the CDR3. V shed 0 bases and J shed 0 bases, with 20 bases lying between them. The germline CDR1 and CDR2 sequences are MNHEY and SVGEGT. CDR3 DNA: TGTGCCAGCAGTTACTCGAGTATTTCGGACAGATCTATGAACACTGAAGCTTTCTTT. Amino acid sequence: CASSYSSISDRSMNTEAFF.

The chain carries TRBV7-9 and TRBJ2-5; 12 nucleotides line up with TRBD1. The CDR3 is made up of 16 amino acids. Looked up from germline, CDR1 is SEHNR and CDR2 is FQNEAQ (reference sequence). The V gene end was trimmed by 3 bases and the J gene end by 1 base; junction bases not matched to a gene: 3. The CDR3: CASSLGQGAAQETQYF. The CDR3 DNA reads TGTGCCAGCAGCTTGGGACAGGGGGCGGCCCAAGAGACCCAGTACTTC.

CDR3 loop: CASSYTGGYGQPQHF. The DNA for the CDR3 is TGCGCCAGCAGCTACACAGGGGGATACGGTCAGCCCCAGCATTTT. The J gene is TRBJ1-5, the V gene TRBV5-1; 8 bases fit TRBD1. V shed 3 bases and J 6 bases; nucleotides not matched to a gene: 8. This CDR3 region has 15 residues. The germline V gene encodes CDR1 SGHRS and CDR2 YFSETQ. Looking up the rest from reference TRBV5-1 and TRBJ1-5 gives the full variable domain: KAGVTQTPRYLIKTRGQQVTLSCSPISGHRSVSWYQQTPGQGLQFLFEYFSETQRNKGNFPGRFSGRQFSNSRSEMNVSTLELGDSALYLCASSYTGGYGQPQHFGDGTRLSIL.

The CDR3 coding sequence is TGCAGTGCTAGTCGGGAGATCAATGAGCAGTTCTTC. It is translated as CSASREINEQFF. The J gene is TRBJ2-1, the V gene TRBV20-1; possibly TRBD2 for D (6 bases). Germline V lookup: CDR1 DFQATT, CDR2 SNEGSKA (reference sequence). V was pared by 3 bases and J by 6 bases, with 9 bases between. This CDR3 region has 12 residues.

V gene TRBV6-1 combines with J gene TRBJ1-1, with 8 positions matching TRBD1. This CDR3 comprises 15 residues. Trimming at V came to 8 bases and at J to 0 bases, leaving 8 bases not matched to a gene. CDR1 MNHNS and CDR2 SASEGT come from the germline V gene. Written as DNA, the CDR3 is TGTGCCAGCCTTTTTCCGGGACAGGTGAACACTGAAGCTTTCTTT. It is translated as CASLFPGQVNTEAFF.

This clonotype turned up a few times. Germline is not matched at one junction end, which may reflect a read error. J is TRBJ1-1 and V is TRBV20-1; 7 positions agree with TRBD1. The length of the CDR3 is 14 residues. Germline CDR1 is DFQATT and CDR2 is SNEGSKA (reference sequence). The CDR3 coding sequence is TGCAGTGCGAGAGGGGGCAGGGGGTACACTGAAGCTTTCTTT. It encodes CSARGGRGYTEAFF.

This clonotype was counted only a few times. In DNA, the CDR3 is TGTGCCAGCAGCCAAGAGGCAGGGGGGTTGGGCGAGCAGTACTTC. It codes for CASSQEAGGLGEQYF. V and J are TRBV3-1 and TRBJ2-7, with D possibly being TRBD1 (7 bases). Germline CDR1 LGHDT, CDR2 YNNKEL (reference sequence). This CDR3 spans 15 amino acids. The V end was cut by 0 bases, the J end by 6 bases, with 15 bases between.

This clonotype was counted a few times. This sequence joins TRBV6-1 and TRBJ1-2; 9 bases map to TRBD1. The CDR3 is 15 amino acids. Germline loops: CDR1 MNHNS, CDR2 SASEGT. Trimming at V came to 3 bases and at J to 8 bases, leaving 10 bases not matched to a gene. CDR3 sequence reads: CASSDQGQGLRGYTF. The DNA of the CDR3 is TGTGCCAGCAGTGACCAAGGACAGGGGTTAAGGGGCTACACCTTC.

This clonotype was seen a handful of times. The chain uses TRBV7-2 and TRBJ2-1; maybe TRBD1 (5 bases). Germline V gives CDR1 SGHTA, CDR2 FQGNSA. The CDR3 is made up of 11 amino acids. Deletions cut 5 bases from V and 10 bases from J, with 9 bases between. The CDR3 DNA reads as TGTGCCAGCAGCGCAGGGTACGAGCAGTTCTTC. It yields the protein CASSAGYEQFF.

There are a few counts of this clonotype. This rearrangement joins TRBV9 to TRBJ2-6, with a weak D call TRBD2 (6 bases). The CDR3 covers 17 residues. Germline CDR1 is SGDLS and CDR2 is YYNGEE. Trimming pared 4 bases from V and 4 bases from J, leaving 18 bases between. CDR3 coding DNA: TGTGCCAGCAGCTTCCGGGACTCCGGGGACGGGGCCAACGTCCTGACTTTC. The encoded protein is CASSFRDSGDGANVLTF.

The CDR3 loop is CSARRSLQETQYF. The CDR3 region has the DNA TGCAGCGCTAGACGGTCACTTCAAGAGACCCAGTACTTC. The chain recombines TRBV29-1 with TRBJ2-5, with unresolved D. Germline V lookup: CDR1 SQVTM, CDR2 ANQGSEA. CDR3 length: 13 residues. The ends were cut back, 7 bases at V and 2 bases at J, with 14 bases in the middle.

This rearrangement joins TRBV20-1 to TRBJ2-5; 12 positions match TRBD2. The germline CDR1 and CDR2 sequences are DFQATT and SNEGSKA (reference sequence). This CDR3 spans 16 amino acids. The ends lost 1 base at V and 7 bases at J; junction bases unmatched: 10. The DNA of the CDR3 is TGCAGTGCTAGAGGAATGACTAGCGGGGGCGGCGGGACCCAGTACTTC. This encodes CSARGMTSGGGGTQYF.

The V and J genes are TRBV18 and TRBJ2-7; possibly TRBD1 for D (7 bases). In germline, CDR1 is KGHSH, CDR2 LQKENI. CDR3 length: 12 residues. Trimming took 8 bases from V and 4 from J, leaving 12 bases between them. The CDR3 DNA reads TGTGCCAGCGCGGGACAGTATTACGAGCAGTACTTC. It yields the protein CASAGQYYEQYF.

J is TRBJ2-3 and V is TRBV12-3 or TRBV12-4; 7 nucleotides line up with TRBD2. CDR3 length: 15 amino acids. With V trimmed by 4 bases and J by 1 base, 5 bases remained unmatched. In DNA form, the CDR3 reads TGTGCCAGCAGTTCCCGGGCGGGGGGCACAGATACGCAGTATTTT. Its translation: CASSSRAGGTDTQYF.

This clonotype was detected a few times. The rearrangement links TRBV2 to TRBJ2-3; D is undetermined. This CDR3 comprises 13 residues. Germline V gene data show CDR1 as SNHLY and CDR2 as FYNNEI. Deletions cut 5 bases from V and 2 bases from J, with 8 bases between. The CDR3 bases are TGTGCCAGCAGTTACGCGGACACAGATACGCAGTATTTT. It specifies CASSYADTDTQYF.

This clonotype turned up a few times. This chain connects TRBV12-3 or TRBV12-4 to TRBJ1-1; D is ambiguous. V shed 3 bases and J shed 3 bases, with 8 bases lying between them. This CDR3 comprises 13 residues. CDR3 residues: CASSLRPDTEAFF. The CDR3 DNA reads as TGTGCCAGCAGTTTGCGGCCTGACACTGAAGCTTTCTTT.

In DNA, the CDR3 is TGCGCCAGCAGCTCCCTCGGGACAGAACAAGAGACCCAGTACTTC. This encodes CASSSLGTEQETQYF. This sequence joins TRBV5-1 and TRBJ2-5, with 7 bases fitting TRBD1. This CDR3 is built from 15 residues. V shed 3 bases and J 2 bases; nucleotides not matched to a gene: 7. CDR1 SGHRS and CDR2 YFSETQ come from the germline V gene. Full variable domain (remainder filled in from reference TRBV5-1 and TRBJ2-5): KAGVTQTPRYLIKTRGQQVTLSCSPISGHRSVSWYQQTPGQGLQFLFEYFSETQRNKGNFPGRFSGRQFSNSRSEMNVSTLELGDSALYLCASSSLGTEQETQYFGPGTRLLVL.

The rearrangement uses TRBV7-9 and TRBJ1-5, with 12 nucleotides matching TRBD1. CDR1 is SEHNR and CDR2 is FQNEAQ in the germline V gene (reference sequence). V shed 5 bases, J shed 4 bases, and the junction held 12 bases outside the gene matches. The CDR3 covers 18 residues. CDR3 in amino acids: CASSRIGTGGAGNQPQHF. The DNA of the CDR3 is TGTGCCAGCAGCCGGATCGGGACAGGGGGCGCAGGAAATCAGCCCCAGCATTTT.

The chain employs TRBV7-2 and TRBJ1-4, with D possibly matching TRBD1 (5 bases). The V gene's germline CDR1 is SGHTA and CDR2 FQGNSA. V was pared by 5 bases and J by 1 base, with 14 bases between. The CDR3 covers 16 residues. The CDR3 nucleotides are TGTGCCAGCAGCCGACGCCCAGGGTTAACTAATGAAAAACTGTTTTTT. Translating gives CASSRRPGLTNEKLFF.

This sequence joins TRBV12-3 or TRBV12-4 and TRBJ1-1, with a tentative D call TRBD1 (5 bases). The length of the CDR3 is 14 residues. The germline V and J ends were trimmed by 5 bases and 8 bases, with 18 bases remaining between them. DNA of the CDR3: TGTGCCAGCAGTGCTGACAGCCGCCGAAACGAAGCTTTCTTT. This encodes CASSADSRRNEAFF.

This chain links TRBV5-1 with TRBJ2-7; TRBD1 might be the D (6 bases). Germline lookup yields CDR1 SGHRS and CDR2 YFSETQ. V lost 5 bases and J 2 bases, leaving 11 bases between the germline ends. The CDR3 length is 13 residues. CDR3 loop: CASSGQLTYEQYF. Here the CDR3 DNA reads TGCGCCAGCAGTGGACAGCTTACCTACGAGCAGTACTTC.

This clonotype showed up just a few times. The chain has TRBV9 and TRBJ2-3; D call uncertain. V lost 0 bases, J lost 2 bases, and 7 bases lay in between. CDR3 size: 14 residues. The germline V gene encodes CDR1 SGDLS and CDR2 YYNGEE. This CDR3 is CASSVGPDTDTQYF. DNA for the CDR3: TGTGCCAGCAGCGTAGGACCCGACACAGATACGCAGTATTTT.

This clonotype was seen ten or more times. V and J are TRBV6-7 and TRBJ1-2; D perhaps matches TRBD1 (6 bases). TRBV6-7 is known as an ORF, though its function is uncertain. There are 15 residues in the CDR3. V was clipped by 0 bases and J by 4 bases, with 12 bases between them. In DNA, the CDR3 is TGTGCCAGCAGTTACTCGTCAGGGGAGACCTATGGCTACACCTTC. It codes for CASSYSSGETYGYTF.

The V call is TRBV2, the J call TRBJ2-3; D uncertain. V was pared by 4 bases and J by 10 bases, with 12 bases between. CDR1 and CDR2 from the germline V gene are SNHLY and FYNNEI. This CDR3 comprises 12 residues. The CDR3 reads CASSVSPSAQYF. Written as DNA, the CDR3 is TGTGCCAGCAGTGTTAGCCCCTCAGCGCAGTATTTT.

The chain recombines TRBV18 with TRBJ1-1, with D uncertain. CDR3 size: 15 residues. Germline CDR1 is KGHSH and CDR2 is LQKENI. Trimming pared 3 bases from V and 0 bases from J, leaving 11 bases between. The CDR3: CASSPRGPMNTEAFF. The CDR3 region has the DNA TGTGCCAGCTCACCGAGAGGACCAATGAACACTGAAGCTTTCTTT.

The V gene is TRBV3-1, the J gene TRBJ2-7, with a possible D match to TRBD2 (5 bases). The CDR3 has 13 amino acids. Germline CDR1 is LGHDT and CDR2 is YNNKEL (reference sequence). Trimming cost V 3 bases and J 7 bases, with 13 bases left between them. CDR3 region: CASSQSSSGEQYF. Written as DNA, the CDR3 is TGTGCCAGCAGCCAGTCTAGCTCGGGGGAGCAGTACTTC.